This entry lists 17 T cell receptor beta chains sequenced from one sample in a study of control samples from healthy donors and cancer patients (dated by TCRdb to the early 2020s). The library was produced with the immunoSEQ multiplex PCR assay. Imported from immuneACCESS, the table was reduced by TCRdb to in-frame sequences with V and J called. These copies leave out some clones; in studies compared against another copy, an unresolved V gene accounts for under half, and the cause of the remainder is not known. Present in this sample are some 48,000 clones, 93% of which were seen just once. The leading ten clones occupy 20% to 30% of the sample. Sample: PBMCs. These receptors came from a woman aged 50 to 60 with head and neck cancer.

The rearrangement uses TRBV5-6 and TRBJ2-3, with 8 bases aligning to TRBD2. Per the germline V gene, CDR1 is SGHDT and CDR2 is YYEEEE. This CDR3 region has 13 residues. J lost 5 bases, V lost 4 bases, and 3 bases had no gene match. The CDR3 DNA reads TGTGCCAGCAGCGGGGGACTAGAAGATACGCAGTATTTT. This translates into CASSGGLEDTQYF.

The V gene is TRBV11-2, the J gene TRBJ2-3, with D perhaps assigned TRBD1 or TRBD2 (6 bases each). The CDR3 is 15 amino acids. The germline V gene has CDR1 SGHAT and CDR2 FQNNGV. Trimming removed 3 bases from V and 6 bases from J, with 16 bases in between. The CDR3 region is CASSFKGGGGDTQYF. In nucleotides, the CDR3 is TGTGCCAGCAGCTTTAAGGGGGGTGGTGGGGATACGCAGTATTTT.

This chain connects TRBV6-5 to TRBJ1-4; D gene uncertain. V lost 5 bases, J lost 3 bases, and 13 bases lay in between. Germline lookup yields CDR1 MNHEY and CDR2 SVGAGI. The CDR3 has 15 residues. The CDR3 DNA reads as TGTGCCAGCAGTACTCAGGACCGGCCTAATGAAAAACTGTTTTTT. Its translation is CASSTQDRPNEKLFF.

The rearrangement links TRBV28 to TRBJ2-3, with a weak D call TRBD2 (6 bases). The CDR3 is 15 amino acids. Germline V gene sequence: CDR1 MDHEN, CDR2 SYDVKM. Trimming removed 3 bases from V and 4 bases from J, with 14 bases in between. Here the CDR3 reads CASSFQQGGPDTQYF. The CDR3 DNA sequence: TGTGCCAGCAGTTTTCAGCAGGGAGGTCCAGATACGCAGTATTTT.

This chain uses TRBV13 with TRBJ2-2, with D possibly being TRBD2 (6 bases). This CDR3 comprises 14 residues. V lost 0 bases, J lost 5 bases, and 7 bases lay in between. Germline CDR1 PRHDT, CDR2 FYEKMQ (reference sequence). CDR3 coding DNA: TGTGCCAGCAGCTTAGGGACTAGGACCGGGGAGCTGTTTTTT. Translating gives CASSLGTRTGELFF. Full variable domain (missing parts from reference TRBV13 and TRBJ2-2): AAGVIQSPRHLIKEKRETATLKCYPIPRHDTVYWYQQGPGQDPQFLISFYEKMQSDKGSIPDRFSAQQFSDYHSELNMSSLELGDSALYFCASSLGTRTGELFFGEGSRLTVL.

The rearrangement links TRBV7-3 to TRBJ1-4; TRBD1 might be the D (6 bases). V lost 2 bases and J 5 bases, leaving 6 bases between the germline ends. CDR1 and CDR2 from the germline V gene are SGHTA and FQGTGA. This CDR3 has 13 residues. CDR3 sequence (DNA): TGTGCCAGCAGCTTAGACAGGAATGAAAAACTGTTTTTT. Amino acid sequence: CASSLDRNEKLFF.

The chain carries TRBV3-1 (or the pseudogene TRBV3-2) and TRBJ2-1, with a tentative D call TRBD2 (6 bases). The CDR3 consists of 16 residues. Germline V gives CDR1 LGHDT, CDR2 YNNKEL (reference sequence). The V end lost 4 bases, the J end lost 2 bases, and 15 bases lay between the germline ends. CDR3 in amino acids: CASSPRGGRPYNEQFF. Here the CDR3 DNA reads TGTGCCAGCAGCCCACGTGGGGGGAGGCCCTACAATGAGCAGTTCTTC.

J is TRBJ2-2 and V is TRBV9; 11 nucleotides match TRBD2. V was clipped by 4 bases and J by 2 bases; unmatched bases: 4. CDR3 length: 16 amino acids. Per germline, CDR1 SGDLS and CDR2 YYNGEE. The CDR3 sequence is CASSFGTSGNTGELFF. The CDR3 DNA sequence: TGTGCCAGCAGCTTCGGGACTAGCGGCAACACCGGGGAGCTGTTTTTT.

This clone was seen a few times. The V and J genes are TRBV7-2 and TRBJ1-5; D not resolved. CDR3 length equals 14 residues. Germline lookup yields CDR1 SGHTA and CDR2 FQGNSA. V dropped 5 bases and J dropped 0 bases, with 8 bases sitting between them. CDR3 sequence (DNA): TGTGCCAGCAGCGACGGGTTTAGCAATCAGCCCCAGCATTTT. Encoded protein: CASSDGFSNQPQHF.

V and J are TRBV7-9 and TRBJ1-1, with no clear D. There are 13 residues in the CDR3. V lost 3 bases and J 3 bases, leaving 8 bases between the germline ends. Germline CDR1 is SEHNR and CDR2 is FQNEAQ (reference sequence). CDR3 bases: TGTGCCAGCAGCTTTGCGGAGTACACTGAAGCTTTCTTT. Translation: CASSFAEYTEAFF.

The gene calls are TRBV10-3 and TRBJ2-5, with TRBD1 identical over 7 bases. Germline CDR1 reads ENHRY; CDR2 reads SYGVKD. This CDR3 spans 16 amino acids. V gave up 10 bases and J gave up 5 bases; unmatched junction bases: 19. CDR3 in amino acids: CATTYKGDSPKETQYF. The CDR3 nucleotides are TGTGCCACCACTTATAAAGGGGACAGCCCTAAGGAGACCCAGTACTTC.

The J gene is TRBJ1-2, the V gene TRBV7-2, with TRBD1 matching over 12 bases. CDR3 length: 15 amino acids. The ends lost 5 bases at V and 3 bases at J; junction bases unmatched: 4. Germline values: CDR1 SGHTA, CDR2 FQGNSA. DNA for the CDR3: TGTGCCAGCAGCGCCGGGACAGGGGGCTACTATGGCTACACCTTC. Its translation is CASSAGTGGYYGYTF.

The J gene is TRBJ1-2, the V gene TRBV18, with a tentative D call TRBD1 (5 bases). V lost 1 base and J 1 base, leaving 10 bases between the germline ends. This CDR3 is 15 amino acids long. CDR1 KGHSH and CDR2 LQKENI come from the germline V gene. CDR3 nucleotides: TGTGCCAGCTCACCACTCCAGGGCGATAACTATGGCTACACCTTC. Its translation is CASSPLQGDNYGYTF.

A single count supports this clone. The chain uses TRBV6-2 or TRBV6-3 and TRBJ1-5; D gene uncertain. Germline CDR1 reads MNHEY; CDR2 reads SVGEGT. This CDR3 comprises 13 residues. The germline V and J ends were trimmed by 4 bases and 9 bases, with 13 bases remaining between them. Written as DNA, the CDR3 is TGTGCCAGCAGTTCTGGCGCGTGGGGGCCCCAGCATTTT. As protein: CASSSGAWGPQHF.

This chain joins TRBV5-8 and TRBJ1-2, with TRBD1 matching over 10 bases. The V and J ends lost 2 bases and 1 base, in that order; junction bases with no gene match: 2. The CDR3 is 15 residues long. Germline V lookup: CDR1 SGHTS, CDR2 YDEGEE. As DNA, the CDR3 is TGTGCCAGCAGCTTTTGGACAGGGGGTAACTATGGCTACACCTTC. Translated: CASSFWTGGNYGYTF.

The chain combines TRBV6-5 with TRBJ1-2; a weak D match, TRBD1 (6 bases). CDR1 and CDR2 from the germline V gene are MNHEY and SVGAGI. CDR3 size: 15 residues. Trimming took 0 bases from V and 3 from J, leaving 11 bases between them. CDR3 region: CASSYSRGGDYGYTF. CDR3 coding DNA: TGTGCCAGCAGTTACTCGAGGGGGGGAGACTATGGCTACACCTTC.

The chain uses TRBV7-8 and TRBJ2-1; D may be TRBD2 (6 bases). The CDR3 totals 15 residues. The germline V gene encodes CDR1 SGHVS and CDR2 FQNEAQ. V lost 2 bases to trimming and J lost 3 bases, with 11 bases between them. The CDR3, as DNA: TGTGCCAGCAGCTTACAGGGAGGCATCTACAATGAGCAGTTCTTC. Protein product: CASSLQGGIYNEQFF.